The clone carrying this T cell receptor (beta chain) was recorded a few times. This entry is derived from a study of blood T cell repertoires in COVID-19. The CDR3 is 15 residues long. The germline V gene encodes CDR1 LGHNA and CDR2 YSLEER. Trimming shortened V by 0 bases and J by 8 bases, and 16 bases separated the two germline ends. Using immunoSEQ multiplex PCR, the repertoire was profiled, and TCRdb retains in-frame clones only, with some absent. The profile covers 150,000 to 250,000 clones, with approximately 80% appearing a single time and 6.9% taken by the ten largest. V usage is TRBV4-3 and J usage is TRBJ1-1, with D unclear. The source is a human donor with acute or convalescent COVID-19. The donor label of this sample is uncertain. Sequencing input: peripheral blood. The CDR3 protein is CASSQEWAPGQEAFF. In DNA, the CDR3 is TGCGCCAGCAGCCAAGAGTGGGCCCCTGGTCAAGAAGCTTTCTTT.